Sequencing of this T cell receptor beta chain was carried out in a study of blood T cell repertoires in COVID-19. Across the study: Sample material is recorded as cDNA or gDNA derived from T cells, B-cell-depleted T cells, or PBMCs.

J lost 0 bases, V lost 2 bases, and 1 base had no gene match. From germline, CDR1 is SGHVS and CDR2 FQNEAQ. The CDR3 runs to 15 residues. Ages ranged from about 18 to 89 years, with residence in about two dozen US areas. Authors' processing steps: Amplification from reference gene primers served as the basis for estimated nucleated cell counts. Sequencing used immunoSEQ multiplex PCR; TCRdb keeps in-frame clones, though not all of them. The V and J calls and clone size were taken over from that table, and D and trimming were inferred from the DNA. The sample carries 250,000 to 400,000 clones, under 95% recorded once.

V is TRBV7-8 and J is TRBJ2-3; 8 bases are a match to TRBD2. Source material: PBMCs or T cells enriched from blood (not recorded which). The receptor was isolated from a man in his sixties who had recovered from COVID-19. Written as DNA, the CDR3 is TGTGCCAGCAGCTTACGGGGGGGTAGCACAGATACGCAGTATTTT. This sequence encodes CASSLRGGSTDTQYF.